These T cell receptor beta chains were read from a single sample in a study of beta chain features in type 1 diabetes. Generated by immunoSEQ multiplex PCR, the TCRdb table keeps only in-frame clones and is missing some. The table lists some 270,000 clones, roughly an eighth of them singletons. The specimen was naive CD4+ T cells from blood. All receptors derive from a middle-aged woman in good health. CDR3s include the opening cysteine and the closing phenylalanine or tryptophan. The D gene is left open where the match is weak. Clone size appears in some rows only: once, few, many, or a class for an expanded clone.

few	TRBV29-1	TRBJ2-7	NA	CSVGSQGGTEQYF	TGCAGCGTCGGGAGCCAGGGGGGAACCGAGCAGTACTTC
few	TRBV5-1	TRBJ2-7	NA	CASSLGTAPYEQYF	TGCGCCAGCAGCTTGGGGACAGCCCCCTACGAGCAGTACTTC
few	TRBV7-9	TRBJ2-7	TRBD1	CASSQRGTGAYYEQYF	TGTGCCAGCAGCCAAAGGGGGACAGGGGCCTACTACGAGCAGTACTTC
NA	TRBV5-1	TRBJ2-1	TRBD2	CASSSTGLGQVTRYNEQFF	TGCGCCAGCAGCTCCACGGGACTAGGTCAGGTTACACGATACAATGAGCAGTTCTTC
NA	TRBV2	TRBJ2-5	TRBD2	CASSDLQLASGGKETQYF	TGTGCCAGCAGTGACCTCCAACTAGCTAGCGGGGGGAAAGAGACCCAGTACTTC
few	TRBV6-5	TRBJ1-4	NA	CASSQGTDNEKLFF	TGTGCCAGCAGTCAGGGTACGGACAATGAAAAACTGTTTTTT
few	TRBV5-1	TRBJ2-7	NA	CASSFRTASYEQYF	TGCGCCAGCAGCTTTAGGACAGCTTCCTACGAGCAGTACTTC
NA	TRBV7-2	TRBJ2-5	NA	CASSPRGGAVETQYF	TGTGCCAGCAGCCCCCGGGGAGGTGCGGTGGAGACCCAGTACTTC
NA	TRBV23-1	TRBJ2-7	TRBD1	CASSQHLFRTGQRFDEQYF	TGCGCCAGCAGTCAACACCTTTTTCGGACAGGCCAAAGGTTCGACGAGCAGTACTTC
NA	TRBV10-3	TRBJ2-5	TRBD1	CAAGTGTETQYF	TGTGCCGCGGGGACAGGGACGGAGACCCAGTACTTC
few	TRBV5-1	TRBJ2-3	NA	CASRGRLSTDTQYF	TGCGCCAGCCGCGGCCGGCTCAGCACAGATACGCAGTATTTT
NA	TRBV14	TRBJ2-7	TRBD2	CASSQDAPWDSGDYEQYF	TGTGCCAGCAGCCAAGACGCCCCCTGGGATAGCGGGGACTACGAGCAGTACTTC
NA	TRBV27	TRBJ2-3	NA	CASSLSRSSTDTQYF	TGTGCCAGCAGTTTATCCAGATCTAGCACAGATACGCAGTATTTT
few	TRBV19	TRBJ1-1	NA	CASEDSWDTEAFF	TGTGCCAGTGAGGACAGCTGGGACACTGAAGCTTTCTTT
NA	TRBV9	TRBJ2-6	TRBD2	CASSVVASGGVGSGANVLTF	TGTGCCAGCAGCGTAGTGGCTAGCGGGGGGGTCGGCTCTGGGGCCAACGTCCTGACTTTC
NA	TRBV6-1	TRBJ2-1	NA	CASSEAYRAPYNEQFF	TGTGCCAGCAGTGAAGCCTACAGGGCACCCTACAATGAGCAGTTCTTC
few	TRBV2	TRBJ2-4	TRBD1	CASSSRQGEAKNIQYF	TGTGCCAGCAGTTCTCGACAGGGCGAAGCCAAAAACATTCAGTACTTC
few	TRBV6-5	TRBJ2-5	NA	CASKTGPETQYF	TGTGCCAGCAAAACAGGGCCAGAGACCCAGTACTTC
NA	TRBV14	TRBJ1-1	NA	CASSMRPGEAFF	TGTGCCAGCAGCATGCGACCCGGGGAGGCTTTCTTT
NA	TRBV18	TRBJ2-7	TRBD2	CASSLKSSGGDEQYF	TGTGCCAGCTCACTAAAGTCTAGCGGGGGGGATGAGCAGTACTTC
few	TRBV9	TRBJ1-2	NA	CASSAETSNYGYTF	TGTGCCAGCAGCGCCGAAACATCTAACTATGGCTACACCTTC
few	TRBV19	TRBJ1-4	NA	CASSLQGTTNEKLFF	TGTGCCAGTAGTCTGCAGGGGACAACTAATGAAAAACTGTTTTTT
NA	TRBV5-6	TRBJ2-7	NA	CASSLTGPNYEQYF	TGTGCCAGCAGCTTGACAGGGCCCAATTACGAGCAGTACTTC
NA	TRBV27	TRBJ1-4	NA	CASSPVPFYGEKLFF	TGTGCCAGCAGTCCCGTCCCGTTCTACGGTGAAAAACTGTTTTTT
few	TRBV28	TRBJ2-7	NA	CASSFEYSAGSYEQYF	TGTGCCAGCAGTTTCGAGTATTCGGCCGGGTCCTACGAGCAGTACTTC
few	TRBV28	TRBJ2-7	NA	CASSLSFFKEDEQYF	TGTGCCAGCAGTTTGTCTTTTTTTAAGGAGGACGAGCAGTACTTC
NA	TRBV4-2	TRBJ1-6	NA	CASSQDRGSAPMGGSPLHF	TGTGCCAGCAGCCAAGATCGCGGCAGCGCCCCAATGGGTGGTTCACCCCTCCACTTT
NA	TRBV6-5	TRBJ1-1	TRBD1	CASSYGGQGISTEAFF	TGTGCCAGCAGTTATGGCGGACAGGGGATTTCCACTGAAGCTTTCTTT
few	TRBV5-1	TRBJ2-7	TRBD1	CASSFSSGGPYEQYF	TGCGCCAGCAGCTTCAGTTCAGGGGGACCCTACGAGCAGTACTTC
few	TRBV5-4	TRBJ1-3	NA	CASSPPGGNTIYF	TGTGCCAGCAGCCCCCCCGGGGGAAACACCATATATTTT
NA	TRBV5-4	TRBJ2-5	TRBD2	CASSLRQRGKETQYF	TGTGCCAGCAGCTTGAGGCAGCGGGGTAAAGAGACCCAGTACTTC
NA	TRBV2	TRBJ1-1	NA	CASSEAGGADTEAFF	TGTGCCAGCAGTGAAGCTGGGGGGGCGGACACTGAAGCTTTCTTT
few	TRBV2	TRBJ1-6	NA	CASISDRSYNSPLHF	TGTGCCAGCATCTCCGATAGATCCTATAATTCACCCCTCCACTTT
few	TRBV29-1	TRBJ1-5	NA	CSVGWPEGGGNQPQHF	TGCAGCGTCGGTTGGCCTGAAGGGGGTGGCAATCAGCCCCAGCATTTT
NA	TRBV5-5	TRBJ1-5	NA	CASSPLAGGAGQPQHF	TGTGCCAGCAGCCCCCTCGCCGGGGGGGCGGGACAGCCCCAGCATTTT
few	TRBV29-1	TRBJ2-1	TRBD1	CSVVGTGNFYNEQFF	TGCAGCGTTGTCGGGACAGGAAATTTCTACAATGAGCAGTTCTTC
NA	TRBV19	TRBJ1-2	NA	CASSLVFSGGYTF	TGTGCCAGTAGCCTTGTTTTCAGTGGTGGCTACACCTTC
many	TRBV7-9	TRBJ2-1	NA	CASSPPDWGVGNEQFF	TGTGCCAGCAGCCCCCCTGATTGGGGGGTCGGCAATGAGCAGTTCTTC
few	TRBV25-1	TRBJ2-3	TRBD1	CASRTGGSRDTQYF	TGTGCCAGCAGGACAGGGGGCTCACGAGATACGCAGTATTTT
NA	TRBV9	TRBJ2-3	TRBD2	CASSPPGLAVTDTQYF	TGTGCCAGCAGCCCCCCGGGACTAGCGGTAACAGATACGCAGTATTTT
NA	TRBV27	TRBJ1-4	NA	CASSRMEGGEKLFF	TGTGCCAGCAGTCGGATGGAGGGAGGTGAAAAACTGTTTTTT
few	TRBV7-6	TRBJ2-7	NA	CASSLDPSSYEQYF	TGTGCCAGCAGCTTAGATCCGAGCTCCTACGAGCAGTACTTC
NA	TRBV28	TRBJ2-3	NA	CASSNGGGGSTDTQYF	TGTGCCAGCAGCAACGGGGGAGGGGGATCCACAGATACGCAGTATTTT
NA	TRBV6-6	TRBJ2-5	NA	CASNRDFKETQYF	TGTGCCAGCAACCGGGACTTTAAAGAGACCCAGTACTTC
NA	TRBV29-1	TRBJ1-1	TRBD1	CSAGTGGKTEAFF	TGCAGCGCCGGGACAGGGGGTAAAACTGAAGCTTTCTTT
few	TRBV6-6	TRBJ1-5	NA	CASSRTDSNQPQHF	TGTGCCAGCAGTCGGACAGATAGCAATCAGCCCCAGCATTTT
NA	TRBV9	TRBJ2-2	TRBD2	CASSVDGGVYPGELFF	TGTGCCAGCAGCGTAGACGGGGGGGTTTATCCCGGGGAGCTGTTTTTT
few	TRBV6-5	TRBJ2-1	TRBD1	CASTFTGANNEQFF	TGTGCCAGCACCTTCACAGGGGCCAACAATGAGCAGTTCTTC
few	TRBV5-1	TRBJ2-1	TRBD2	CASGEAGPSYNEQFF	TGCGCCAGCGGGGAAGCGGGGCCGTCCTACAATGAGCAGTTCTTC
NA	TRBV15	TRBJ2-4	NA	CATSARRGGGLGNIQYF	TGTGCCACCAGCGCCCGTCGTGGCGGTGGTTTAGGTAACATTCAGTACTTC
few	TRBV7-2	TRBJ1-5	NA	CASNSGGGPQHF	TGTGCCAGCAACTCCGGGGGGGGGCCCCAGCATTTT
NA	TRBV5-6	TRBJ2-3	NA	CASTPPGPGADTQYF	TGTGCCAGCACCCCTCCCGGGCCCGGGGCAGATACGCAGTATTTT
NA	TRBV19	TRBJ1-1	TRBD1	CASWGQGDTEAFF	TGTGCCAGTTGGGGGCAGGGGGACACTGAAGCTTTCTTT
few	TRBV5-1	TRBJ2-1	TRBD1	CASSLGPSRGMDEQFF	TGCGCCAGCAGCTTGGGTCCCAGCAGGGGGATGGATGAGCAGTTCTTC